This TCR beta chain originates from a study of tumor and adjacent non-tumor tissue in lung cancer. Study results and limitations: Tumor repertoires had a smaller top 100 clone share than normal lung. Tumor tissue had significantly higher TCR diversity than normal lung. Higher tumor TCR diversity was associated with shorter survival.

A modified ARM-PCR protocol with three rounds of nested PCR amplified TCRbeta. TCRdb called the multiplex PCR reads again in MiXCR, with one record for every CDR3 protein. The sample lists about 68,000 distinct CDR3 sequences; just under 60% were seen once. RNA was extracted from bulk tissue without any cell sorting. This clonotype was seen a handful of times. Its specificity is unknown. One base away lies a much larger clone, so this may be a sequencing read error. The source of this sequence is a man aged 45 to 65 with non-small cell lung cancer. Source material: lung tumor tissue.

The CDR3 sequence: CASSQDPVSEQYF. In DNA form, the CDR3 reads TGCGCCAGCAGCCAAGATCCCGTGAGCGAGCAGTACTTC. The genes are TRBV4-1 and TRBJ2-7; D is unclear. The CDR3 sequence is 13 residues long. Germline V gene data show CDR1 as MGHRA and CDR2 as YSYEKL. The V end was cut by 0 bases, the J end by 6 bases, with 9 bases between.